This T cell receptor beta chain stems from a study of T cell repertoires in cytomegalovirus infection. Study summary: Shared public TCR beta signatures pointed to both CMV infection and a matching HLA type.

Trimming removed 0 bases from V and 3 bases from J, with 9 bases in between. CDR1 and CDR2 (germline): SGHTA, FQGNSA. CDR3 size: 14 residues. Each CDR3 protein gets one entry after TCRdb re-called the reads with MiXCR. The top ten clones hold 7% to 9.5% of a sample with 200,000 to 300,000 distinct CDR3 sequences, roughly an eighth of them seen once. Study results and caveats: People with CMV and the relevant HLA were identified by cumulative public TCR beta family frequency. Predominance within the ex vivo response was attributable to HLA-C-restricted CMV-specific TCR beta clonotypes.

This clonotype was counted ten times or more. Its specificity is not known. The sequence came from a human donor in good health (CMV status not recorded). Some clones in this sample may be carry-over from other donors' samples. The sequencing sample was made of PBMCs. The rearrangement links TRBV7-2 to TRBJ2-7; no firm D call. CDR3 sequence reads: CASSLAVGDYEQYF. CDR3 DNA: TGTGCCAGCAGCTTAGCGGTTGGGGACTACGAGCAGTACTTC.